Shown below are 6 T cell receptor beta chains from a single sample sequenced in a study of identical twins. TCRdb recomputed calls from the 5' RACE reads with MiXCR, one row per CDR3 protein. The profile covers about 520,000 distinct CDR3 sequences, with approximately 22% appearing a single time and about 0.93% taken by the ten largest. This sample also belongs to another study, concerning T cells expressing NK-cell markers.

The material sequenced was CD4+ T cells sorted from blood. These receptors all stem from a woman younger than 35 in good health.

The sample holds a few counts of this clonotype. The rearrangement links TRBV5-1 to TRBJ2-1, with D hard to call. CDR3 length: 15 residues. V was cut by 4 bases and J by 0 bases, with 11 bases left in between. The germline CDR1 and CDR2 sequences are SGHRS and YFSETQ. CDR3 protein: CASSHTDSSYNEQFF. The CDR3 DNA is TGCGCCAGCAGCCACACAGATAGCTCCTACAATGAGCAGTTCTTC.

This clonotype has only a few counts. V gene TRBV27 combines with J gene TRBJ2-1, with D hard to call. Trimming stripped 5 bases from V and 7 bases from J, with 12 bases between. Germline lookup yields CDR1 MNHEY and CDR2 SMNVEV (reference sequence). This CDR3 region has 13 residues. CDR3: CASSSHDENEQFF. For the CDR3, the DNA is TGTGCCAGCAGTAGCCACGATGAGAATGAGCAGTTCTTC.

The rearrangement uses TRBV15 and TRBJ2-5; 12 bases fit TRBD2. Trimming took 0 bases from V and 4 from J; bases not matched to a gene: 6. The V gene's germline CDR1 is LNHNV and CDR2 YYDKDF (reference sequence). There are 17 residues in the CDR3. The CDR3 protein is CATSRDSLAGGGETQYF. The CDR3 bases are TGTGCCACCAGCAGAGATAGCCTAGCGGGAGGGGGAGAGACCCAGTACTTC.

The rearrangement links TRBV5-6 to TRBJ2-1; D is unresolved. The CDR3 runs to 12 residues. Trimming took 4 bases from V and 9 from J, leaving 11 bases between them. Germline V gene data show CDR1 as SGHDT and CDR2 as YYEEEE. CDR3 protein: CASSDPRSEQFF. CDR3 nucleotide sequence: TGTGCCAGCAGCGACCCTAGGAGTGAGCAGTTCTTC.

The gene calls are TRBV7-9 and TRBJ2-1; TRBD2 matches 10 bases. The germline gives CDR1 SEHNR, CDR2 FQNEAQ (reference sequence). With 6 bases clipped from V and 5 bases from J, the junction kept 7 bases outside the gene matches. CDR3 length equals 15 residues. The CDR3 loop reads CASRRTSGGNNEQFF. In DNA, the CDR3 is TGTGCCAGCAGGCGGACTAGCGGCGGGAACAATGAGCAGTTCTTC.

The V gene is TRBV6-5, the J gene TRBJ1-2; a weak D match, TRBD1 (6 bases). This CDR3 spans 14 amino acids. Germline CDR1 is MNHEY and CDR2 is SVGAGI. The V gene lost 4 bases and the J gene lost 4 bases, with 13 bases spanning the gap. Written as DNA, the CDR3 is TGTGCCAGCAGTTCCCCACAGGGAGGCTATGGCTACACCTTC. Translating gives CASSSPQGGYGYTF.